These 12 T cell receptor beta chains share one sample of origin, sequenced in a study of blood T cell repertoires in COVID-19. Sequencing used immunoSEQ multiplex PCR; TCRdb keeps in-frame clones, though not all of them. This table has over 50,000 clones, roughly 85% appearing once. The specimen sequenced was peripheral blood. The receptors shown here come from a human donor in a cohort sampled during active COVID-19.

The chain carries TRBV2 and TRBJ1-6, with a weak D call TRBD1 (5 bases). The CDR3 is 16 amino acids. V was pared by 1 base and J by 9 bases, with 16 bases between. CDR1 and CDR2 from the germline V gene are SNHLY and FYNNEI. As DNA, the CDR3 is TGTGCCAGCAGTGAAGATGGTGCAGGGTTGGGTTCACCCCTCCACTTT. Its protein is CASSEDGAGLGSPLHF.

This clone was observed once. CDR3: CASSLQEGFETQYF. The CDR3 region has the DNA TGTGCCAGCAGCTTACAGGAGGGCTTTGAGACCCAGTACTTC. The chain uses TRBV11-2 and TRBJ2-5, with a tentative D call TRBD2 (6 bases). The V and J ends lost 2 bases and 5 bases respectively, with 12 bases between them. The CDR3 length is 14 residues. CDR1 and CDR2 (germline): SGHAT, FQNNGV.

This clone was detected once. The chain has TRBV5-1 and TRBJ2-2, with D hard to call. Germline V lookup: CDR1 SGHRS, CDR2 YFSETQ. Trimming removed 0 bases from V and 1 base from J, with 4 bases in between. This CDR3 has 14 residues. The DNA for the CDR3 is TGCGCCAGCAGCTTGGCCGGGAACACCGGGGAGCTGTTTTTT. Its translation is CASSLAGNTGELFF.

This rearrangement joins TRBV6-5 to TRBJ2-2; D gene uncertain. The V end was cut by 5 bases, the J end by 6 bases, with 10 bases between. This CDR3 has 13 amino acids. Germline V CDR1 and CDR2: MNHEY, SVGAGI. The CDR3 DNA is TGTGCCAGCAGTACCGGTCCATCCGGGGAGCTGTTTTTT. Protein sequence: CASSTGPSGELFF.

The rearrangement joins TRBV5-4 to TRBJ2-2, with D uncertain. CDR1 SGHNT and CDR2 YYREEE come from the germline V gene (reference sequence). This CDR3 has 15 residues. V was trimmed by 6 bases and J by 3 bases, leaving 15 bases between them. CDR3 DNA sequence: TGTGCCAGCACCCCCCGCAGCGAGGACACCGGGGAGCTGTTTTTT. It translates to CASTPRSEDTGELFF.

The chain couples TRBV15 to TRBJ2-7, with TRBD1 identical over 9 bases. CDR3 length equals 16 residues. Germline V CDR1 and CDR2: LNHNV, YYDKDF (reference sequence). The junction had 4 bases not matched to a gene; V was cut back by 0 bases and J by 1 base. DNA of the CDR3: TGTGCCACCAGCAGAGATCGAGGGACAGGGTCCTACGAGCAGTACTTC. Amino acids: CATSRDRGTGSYEQYF.

The chain combines TRBV10-3 with TRBJ1-2; 7 positions agree with TRBD1. V shed 6 bases, J shed 8 bases, and the junction held 9 bases outside the gene matches. CDR1 is ENHRY, CDR2 SYGVKD, per germline. The CDR3 runs 13 residues. CDR3 amino acids: CAISGNTGEGYTF. The CDR3 DNA follows: TGTGCCATCAGCGGAAACACAGGGGAGGGCTACACCTTC.

V usage is TRBV13 and J usage is TRBJ2-5, with 12 bases that match TRBD2. CDR3 length: 17 amino acids. The V gene end was trimmed by 0 bases and the J gene end by 6 bases; junction bases not matched to a gene: 8. The germline V gene has CDR1 PRHDT and CDR2 FYEKMQ (reference sequence). CDR3 amino acids: CASSLGRTSGRLKTQYF. The CDR3 coding sequence is TGTGCCAGCAGCTTAGGGCGAACTAGCGGGAGGTTAAAGACCCAGTACTTC.

This clone was seen a single time. The chain links TRBV9 to TRBJ2-1; no reliable D call. V lost 2 bases to trimming and J lost 4 bases, with 7 bases between them. The length of the CDR3 is 13 residues. Looked up from germline, CDR1 is SGDLS and CDR2 is YYNGEE. CDR3 sequence reads: CASSVTTYNEQFF. CDR3 DNA: TGTGCCAGCAGCGTCACTACTTACAATGAGCAGTTCTTC. The full variable domain, rest sourced from reference TRBV9 and TRBJ2-1, is DSGVTQTPKHLITATGQRVTLRCSPRSGDLSVYWYQQSLDQGLQFLIQYYNGEERAKGNILERFSAQQFPDLHSELNLSSLELGDSALYFCASSVTTYNEQFFGPGTRLTVL.

The chain combines TRBV28 with TRBJ1-6; 7 positions agree with TRBD1. The germline V gene has CDR1 MDHEN and CDR2 SYDVKM. The CDR3 spans 19 residues. Trimming took 2 bases from V and 0 from J; bases not matched to a gene: 10. The CDR3 region is CASSLGPDREVSYNSPLHF. Written as DNA, the CDR3 is TGTGCCAGCAGTTTAGGGCCCGACAGGGAAGTCTCCTATAATTCACCCCTCCACTTT.

This chain joins TRBV5-6 and TRBJ2-1; 13 bases agree with TRBD2. V lost 4 bases and J lost 0; bases outside the gene matches: 7. Germline loops: CDR1 SGHDT, CDR2 YYEEEE. The CDR3 spans 18 residues. CDR3 coding DNA: TGTGCCAGCAGCCACGGGACTAGCGGGGCTAGCTCCTACAATGAGCAGTTCTTC. Translation: CASSHGTSGASSYNEQFF.

This chain connects TRBV30 to TRBJ2-2, with D perhaps matching TRBD2 (6 bases). Deletions cut 0 bases from V and 4 bases from J, with 15 bases between. The germline V gene encodes CDR1 GTSNPN and CDR2 SVGIG (reference sequence). CDR3 size: 16 residues. The CDR3 loop reads CAWSVRNRAGTGELFF. The CDR3 bases are TGTGCCTGGAGTGTAAGGAACAGAGCGGGCACCGGGGAGCTGTTTTTT.